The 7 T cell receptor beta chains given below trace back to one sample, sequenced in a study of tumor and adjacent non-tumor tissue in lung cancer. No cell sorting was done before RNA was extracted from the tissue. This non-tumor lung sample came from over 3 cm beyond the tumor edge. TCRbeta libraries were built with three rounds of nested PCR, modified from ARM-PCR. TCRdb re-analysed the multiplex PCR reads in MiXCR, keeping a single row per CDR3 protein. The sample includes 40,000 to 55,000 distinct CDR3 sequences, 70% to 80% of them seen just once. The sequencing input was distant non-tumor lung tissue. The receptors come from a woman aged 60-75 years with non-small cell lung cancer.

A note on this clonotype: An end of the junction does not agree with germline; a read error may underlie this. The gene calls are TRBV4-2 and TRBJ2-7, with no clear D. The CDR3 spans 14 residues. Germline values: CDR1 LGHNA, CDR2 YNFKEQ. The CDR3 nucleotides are TGTGCCAGCAGCCAAGGTGGGGAACCCTACAAGCAGTATTTC. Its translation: CASSQGGEPYKQYF.

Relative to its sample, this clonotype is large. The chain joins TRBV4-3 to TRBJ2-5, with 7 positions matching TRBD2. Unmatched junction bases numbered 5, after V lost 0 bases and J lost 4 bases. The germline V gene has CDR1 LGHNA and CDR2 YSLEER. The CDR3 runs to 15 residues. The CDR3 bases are TGCGCCAGCAGCCAAGATCGCGGGGGTTCAGAGACCCAGTACTTC. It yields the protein CASSQDRGGSETQYF.

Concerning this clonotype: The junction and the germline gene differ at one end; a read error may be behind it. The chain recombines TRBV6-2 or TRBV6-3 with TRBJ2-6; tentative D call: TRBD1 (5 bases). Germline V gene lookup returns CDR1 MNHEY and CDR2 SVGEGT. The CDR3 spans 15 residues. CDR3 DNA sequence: TGTGCCAGCAGTTACTCGCCCTATGGGGCCAACGTCCTAACTTTC. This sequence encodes CASSYSPYGANVLTF.

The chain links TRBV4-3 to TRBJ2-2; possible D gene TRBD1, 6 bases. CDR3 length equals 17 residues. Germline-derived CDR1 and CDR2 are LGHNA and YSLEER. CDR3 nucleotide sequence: TGCAACAGCAGCCAAGAAGGGTACCAGGGGTTTACCGGGGAGCTGTTTTTT. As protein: CNSSQEGYQGFTGELFF.

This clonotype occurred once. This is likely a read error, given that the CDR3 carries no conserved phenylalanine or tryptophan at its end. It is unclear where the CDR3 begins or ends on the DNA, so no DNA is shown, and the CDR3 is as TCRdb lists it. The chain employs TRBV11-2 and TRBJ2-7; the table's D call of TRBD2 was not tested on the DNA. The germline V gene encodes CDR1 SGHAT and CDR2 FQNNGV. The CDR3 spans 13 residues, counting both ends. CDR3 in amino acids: CASSALTDGGQYY.

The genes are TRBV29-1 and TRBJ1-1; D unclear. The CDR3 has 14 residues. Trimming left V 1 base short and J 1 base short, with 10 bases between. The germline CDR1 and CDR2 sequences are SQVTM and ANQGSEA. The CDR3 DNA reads TGCAGCGTTGAAGGTCGGGCGTGGAACACTGAAGCTTTCTTT. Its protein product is CSVEGRAWNTEAFF.

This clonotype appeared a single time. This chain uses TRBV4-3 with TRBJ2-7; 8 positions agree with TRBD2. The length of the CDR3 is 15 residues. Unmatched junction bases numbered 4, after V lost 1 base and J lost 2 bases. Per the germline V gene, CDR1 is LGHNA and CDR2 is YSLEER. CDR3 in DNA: TGCGCCAGCAGCCAAGGGAGTAGCGGGGCCTACGAGCAGTACTTC. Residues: CASSQGSSGAYEQYF.